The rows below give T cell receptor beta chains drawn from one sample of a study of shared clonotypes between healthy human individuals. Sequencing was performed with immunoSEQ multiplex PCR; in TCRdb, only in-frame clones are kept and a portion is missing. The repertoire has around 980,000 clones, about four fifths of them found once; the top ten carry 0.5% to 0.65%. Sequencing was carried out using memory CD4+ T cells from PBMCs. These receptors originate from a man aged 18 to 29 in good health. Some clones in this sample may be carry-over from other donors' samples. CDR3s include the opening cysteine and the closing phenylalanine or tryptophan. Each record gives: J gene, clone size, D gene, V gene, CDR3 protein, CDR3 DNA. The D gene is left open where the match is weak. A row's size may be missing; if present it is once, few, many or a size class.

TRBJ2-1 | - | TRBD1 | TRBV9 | CASSPRQGNYNEQFF | TGTGCCAGCAGCCCCCGACAGGGGAACTACAATGAGCAGTTCTTC
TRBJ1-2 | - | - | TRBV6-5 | CASSYSRTQPNGYTF | TGTGCCAGCAGTTACTCGCGCACCCAACCTAATGGCTACACCTTC
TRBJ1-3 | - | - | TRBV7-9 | CASRTWDKHSGNTIYF | TGTGCCAGCAGGACTTGGGACAAGCACTCTGGAAACACCATATATTTT
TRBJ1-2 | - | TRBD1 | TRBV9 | CASSVSGQNYGYTF | TGTGCCAGCAGCGTGTCGGGACAGAACTATGGCTACACCTTC
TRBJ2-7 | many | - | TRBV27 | CASSQGRSSYEQYF | TGTGCCAGCAGCCAGGGACGGAGCTCCTACGAGCAGTACTTC
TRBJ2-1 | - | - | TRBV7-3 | CASSLRPGGNEQFF | TGTGCCAGCAGCTTAAGGCCGGGTGGTAATGAGCAGTTCTTC
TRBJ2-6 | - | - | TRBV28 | CASSSLRSGANVLTF | TGTGCCAGCAGTTCCCTACGCTCTGGGGCCAACGTCCTGACTTTC
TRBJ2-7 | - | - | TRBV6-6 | CASSTRDEQYF | TGTGCCAGCAGTACACGGGACGAGCAGTACTTC
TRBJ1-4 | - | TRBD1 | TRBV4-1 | CASSPKAGQGREKLFF | TGCGCCAGCAGCCCCAAAGCGGGACAGGGTCGGGAAAAACTGTTTTTT
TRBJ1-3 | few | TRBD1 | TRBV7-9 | CASSRQGATGNTIYF | TGTGCCAGCAGCCGTCAGGGGGCTACTGGAAACACCATATATTTT
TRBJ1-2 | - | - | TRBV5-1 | CASSFSGEGGYTF | TGCGCCAGCAGCTTTTCGGGGGAAGGTGGCTACACCTTC
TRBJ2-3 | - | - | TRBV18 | CASSPWQGQADTQYF | TGTGCCAGCTCACCTTGGCAGGGGCAGGCAGATACGCAGTATTTT
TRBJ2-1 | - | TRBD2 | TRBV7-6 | CASSSDMGLAVEQFF | TGTGCCAGCAGCTCCGATATGGGACTAGCTGTTGAGCAGTTCTTC
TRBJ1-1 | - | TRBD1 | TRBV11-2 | CASSLDRFGQGANTEAFF | TGTGCCAGCAGCTTAGATCGTTTCGGACAGGGGGCGAACACTGAAGCTTTCTTT
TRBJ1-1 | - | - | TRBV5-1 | CASSRILDTEAFF | TGCGCCAGCAGCCGTATTTTGGACACTGAAGCTTTCTTT
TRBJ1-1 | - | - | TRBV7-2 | CASSLASVGTEAFF | TGTGCCAGCAGCTTAGCTTCAGTTGGCACTGAAGCTTTCTTT
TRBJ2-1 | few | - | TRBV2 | CASCVGQAGRNEQFF | TGTGCCAGCTGTGTTGGCCAGGCGGGCCGGAATGAGCAGTTCTTC
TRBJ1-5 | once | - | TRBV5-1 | CASSLRGDQPQHF | TGCGCCAGCAGCTTGAGGGGGGATCAGCCCCAGCATTTT
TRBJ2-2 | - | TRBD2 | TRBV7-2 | CASSFSGTGNTGELFF | TGTGCCAGCAGCTTTAGCGGGACGGGGAACACCGGGGAGCTGTTTTTT
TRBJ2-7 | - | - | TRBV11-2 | CASSPEPASYEQYF | TGTGCCAGCAGCCCTGAACCTGCCTCCTACGAGCAGTACTTC
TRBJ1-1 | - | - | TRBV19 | CASTAAGQIEEAFF | TGTGCCAGTACGGCGGCCGGACAGATTGAGGAAGCTTTCTTT
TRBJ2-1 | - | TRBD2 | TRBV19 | CASSGGLAGSYNEQFF | TGTGCCAGTAGTGGGGGACTAGCGGGTAGCTACAATGAGCAGTTCTTC
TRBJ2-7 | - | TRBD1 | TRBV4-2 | CASSQDWTGIYEQYF | TGTGCCAGCAGCCAAGACTGGACAGGGATCTACGAGCAGTACTTC
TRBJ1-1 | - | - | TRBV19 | CASSLRGLNTEAFF | TGTGCCAGTAGTCTACGGGGGTTGAACACTGAAGCTTTCTTT